Below, one T cell receptor (beta chain) is given with its context. Its antigen is unknown. Per-base quality was not reported, and no clone a single base away is much larger than it. The CDR3 numbers 15 residues from cysteine through phenylalanine. Here the CDR3 DNA is all that survives: 45 bases in frame from base 1. Trimming removed 4 bases from V and 3 bases from J; the gene matches leave 4 bases unexplained. Taken from the germline V gene, the CDR1 and CDR2 loops are SNHLY and FYNNEI. This entry comes from a study of T cell responses to AZD1222 COVID-19 vaccine (dated by TCRdb to the early 2020s). Some background on the complete study: AZD1222 recipients with second doses at about 4 weeks or about 12 weeks were pooled, because spike-specific TCR depth and breadth did not differ between schedules. Trial participants were enrolled by age into 18-55, 56-69 and 70-plus year subgroups, with roughly 150, 30 and 60 TCR-sequenced participants respectively. TCR sequencing was performed for roughly 250 trial participants, of whom some 200 were given two doses of AZD1222 and around 25 were given two doses of MenACWY control vaccine. Paper-wide results and their limitations: In the small 56-69-year group, the increase in depth fell short of significance, most likely because of low power. After two AZD1222 doses, spike-specific TCR breadth and depth were significantly higher than at day 0 and than in MenACWY recipients. Participants were mostly white British, with more females than males. The authors suggested clonal diversity may have been underestimated. Conclusions about previously exposed vaccinees are limited, since just a handful of AZD1222 recipients were seropositive for SARS-CoV-2 at baseline. The vaccine-associated CD4 TCRs covered the entire spike protein, and the dominant responses fell in regions 160-218 and 743-854. Because no day 14 peak-response samples were available, repertoires were characterized only after the peak T cell response. Reportedly, almost half of the unique spike-specific TCRs recognized epitopes lying outside the regions that are mutated in the B.1.351 and B.1.1.7 variants.

In light of the paper, this sample's time point label describes: baseline before first vaccination. Vaccinee samples came from UK trials COV001 and COV002, including a single-blind randomized controlled phase 2/3 trial of AZD1222 (ChAdOx1 nCoV-19) in healthy adults. For TCRbeta chain sequencing, PBMC samples were collected from trial participants at day 0 and at day 28 after the second dose. The CDR3 regions of human TCRbeta chains were subjected to immunosequencing. In the source study's methods: Repertoire TCRs were matched against a reference library of SARS-CoV-2-specific TCRs generated with the MIRA antigen-specificity platform. Breadth meant the fraction of unique TCRs that were SARS-CoV-2-associated, whereas depth meant the fraction of total T cells that were SARS-CoV-2-associated. Using the MIRA data, each spike-specific TCR was mapped to the spike region that the TCR reacts to and placed in a CD4 or CD8 class. Log10-transformed breadth and depth values were compared by one-way ANOVA with Sidak's multiple comparisons tests. TCRdb took over this immuneACCESS table, retaining in-frame rearrangements with V and J assigned. Such tables are incomplete; in checked studies, under half of the missing clones stem from an unresolved V gene, and the remainder is unexplained. V, J and clone size derive from that table, while D and trimming were established from the DNA sequence. Present in this sample are 150,000 to 170,000 clones, roughly nine tenths of which were seen just once. The ten most abundant clones make up approximately 3.1% of the sample.

The clonotype comes from an adult in good health. Specimen: peripheral blood, collected on day 0 of AZD1222 vaccination. The chain employs TRBV2 and TRBJ2-1; 9 nucleotides in the junction match TRBD2. The CDR3 reads as follows: CASSVSGGNYNEQFF. In nucleotides, the sequence is TGTGCCAGCAGTGTAAGCGGGGGGAACTACAATGAGCAGTTCTTC.